These T cell receptor beta chains were read from a single sample in a study of identical twins. One entry per CDR3 protein results from TCRdb running MiXCR on the 5' RACE reads. Of under 350,000 distinct CDR3 sequences listed, roughly 9.7% are singletons. This sample also appeared in a second study, on yellow fever vaccine responses in identical twins.

The sample taken for sequencing was CD8+ T cells sorted from blood. The receptor source for this set is a woman younger than 35 in good health. Each CDR3 is given with its conserved first and last residue. D genes are given only for firm matches. Size tells how often a clone was seen (once, few, many) or the class of an expanded clone, and some rows leave it out.

DNA: TGTGCCATCAGTGAAGAGGGGACAGGGCTAGCTTTCTTT; CDR3: CAISEEGTGLAFF; size: many; V: TRBV10-3; J: TRBJ1-1; D: TRBD1
DNA: TGTGCCAGCAGCCAGCTCCAGTTGGGACGGAGAGTATTGAACACTGAAGCTTTCTTT; CDR3: CASSQLQLGRRVLNTEAFF; size: many; V: TRBV3-1; J: TRBJ1-1; D: NA
DNA: TGTGCCAGTCATTGGACAGGGAACTATGGCTACACCTTC; CDR3: CASHWTGNYGYTF; size: NA; V: TRBV6-1; J: TRBJ1-2; D: TRBD1
DNA: TGTGCCAGCAGCCCAGGGACTAGCGGGAGGGCGTACAATGAGCAGTTCTTC; CDR3: CASSPGTSGRAYNEQFF; size: few; V: TRBV3-1; J: TRBJ2-1; D: TRBD2
DNA: TGTGCCAGCACGACAAGCCAGCCCCAGCATTTT; CDR3: CASTTSQPQHF; size: NA; V: TRBV28; J: TRBJ1-5; D: NA
DNA: TGTGCCAGCAGGGGACCTGGTTCCCTCGGGCAGTACTTC; CDR3: CASRGPGSLGQYF; size: few; V: TRBV6-1; J: TRBJ2-7; D: NA
DNA: TGTGCCAGCAGCCTCGCGGTCGGGACGGATTACGAGCAGTACTTC; CDR3: CASSLAVGTDYEQYF; size: few; V: TRBV7-9; J: TRBJ2-7; D: NA
DNA: TGCAGTAGCGGGAGTAGGTCCTACAATGAGCAGTTCTTC; CDR3: CSSGSRSYNEQFF; size: few; V: TRBV20-1; J: TRBJ2-1; D: TRBD2
DNA: TGCAGCGTCCTATCTACTAGCTGGCTCACCAACTACAATGAGCAGTTCTTC; CDR3: CSVLSTSWLTNYNEQFF; size: NA; V: TRBV29-1; J: TRBJ2-1; D: NA
DNA: TGTGCCAGCAGCTTACTAGCGGGAGTGGACGAGCAGTACTTC; CDR3: CASSLLAGVDEQYF; size: many; V: TRBV7-8; J: TRBJ2-7; D: TRBD2
DNA: TGTGCCAGCAGCGATTTCGGACAGGGGCAACTCGAGCAGTACTTC; CDR3: CASSDFGQGQLEQYF; size: few; V: TRBV7-9; J: TRBJ2-7; D: TRBD1
DNA: TGTGCCAGCAGCTCACTTGAAACAAGTGTGTACGAGCAGTACTTC; CDR3: CASSSLETSVYEQYF; size: many; V: TRBV7-9; J: TRBJ2-7; D: NA
DNA: TGCAGCGTGCGACTAGCGGGAGGGTACAATGAGCAGTTCTTC; CDR3: CSVRLAGGYNEQFF; size: many; V: TRBV29-1; J: TRBJ2-1; D: TRBD2
DNA: TGCGCCAGCAGCTTGGTCTTTGGGCAAGACACAGATACGCAGTATTTT; CDR3: CASSLVFGQDTDTQYF; size: many; V: TRBV5-1; J: TRBJ2-3; D: NA
DNA: TGCGCCAGCAGCCTTACATATGCGGGGGGGGGAAGAAGAGAGACCCAGTACTTC; CDR3: CASSLTYAGGGRRETQYF; size: few; V: TRBV5-1; J: TRBJ2-5; D: TRBD2
DNA: TGCAGTGCTCACGAACGGGACACCTCCTACGAGCAGTACTTC; CDR3: CSAHERDTSYEQYF; size: few; V: TRBV20-1; J: TRBJ2-7; D: NA
DNA: TGCAGCGTTGAAACGATGAGCACCGGGGAGCTGTTTTTT; CDR3: CSVETMSTGELFF; size: NA; V: TRBV29-1; J: TRBJ2-2; D: NA
DNA: TGTGCCAGCAGTGTCGGGATTTCCTACGAGCAGTACTTC; CDR3: CASSVGISYEQYF; size: many; V: TRBV12-3/TRBV12-4; J: TRBJ2-7; D: NA
DNA: TGCGCCAGCAGCCAAGGGGACAGGGTGGCAGATACGCAGTATTTT; CDR3: CASSQGDRVADTQYF; size: NA; V: TRBV4-1; J: TRBJ2-3; D: TRBD1
DNA: TGCGCCAGCAGCCAAGATGGGTATAGAGATACGCAGTATTTT; CDR3: CASSQDGYRDTQYF; size: NA; V: TRBV4-3; J: TRBJ2-3; D: NA
DNA: TGTGCCAGTAGTGAAACTAGCGGGAGTTCATTGGAGCAGTTCTTC; CDR3: CASSETSGSSLEQFF; size: NA; V: TRBV19; J: TRBJ2-1; D: TRBD2
DNA: TGCGCCAGCAGCTTAGCAGGGGGTGACTATGGCTACACCTTC; CDR3: CASSLAGGDYGYTF; size: NA; V: TRBV5-1; J: TRBJ1-2; D: TRBD1
DNA: TGCGCCAGCAGTCCTCTGGGAACTGAAGCTTTCTTT; CDR3: CASSPLGTEAFF; size: many; V: TRBV5-1; J: TRBJ1-1; D: NA
DNA: TGCGCCAGCAGCCAAACGGACAGACTCGGCGAGCAGTACTTC; CDR3: CASSQTDRLGEQYF; size: NA; V: TRBV4-1; J: TRBJ2-7; D: NA
DNA: TGTGCCAGCAGCTTCCCAGCCGGGACCCAGGCGTATTTT; CDR3: CASSFPAGTQAYF; size: few; V: TRBV7-9; J: TRBJ2-3; D: NA
DNA: TGTGCCAGTAGTATCGGGGGGCACACAGATACGCAGTATTTT; CDR3: CASSIGGHTDTQYF; size: few; V: TRBV19; J: TRBJ2-3; D: NA
DNA: TGCAGCGTTGAGGCAGCTAGCACAGATACGCAGTATTTT; CDR3: CSVEAASTDTQYF; size: many; V: TRBV29-1; J: TRBJ2-3; D: NA
DNA: TGTGCCAGCAGACCGCGACTAGGTCCCTATGATGAGCAGTTCTTC; CDR3: CASRPRLGPYDEQFF; size: few; V: TRBV7-9; J: TRBJ2-1; D: NA
DNA: TGTGCCAGCAGTTTAGCCCCCGGGACGAATTACGAGCAGTACTTC; CDR3: CASSLAPGTNYEQYF; size: NA; V: TRBV28; J: TRBJ2-7; D: NA
DNA: TGCAGCGTCAACAGGGGGATTCGGGGCTACACCTTC; CDR3: CSVNRGIRGYTF; size: many; V: TRBV29-1; J: TRBJ1-2; D: TRBD1
DNA: TGTGCCAGCACCACAGGGGTTTTGGGTCAGCCCCAGCATTTT; CDR3: CASTTGVLGQPQHF; size: NA; V: TRBV6-2/TRBV6-3; J: TRBJ1-5; D: TRBD1
DNA: TGTGCCAGCAGTTTATCCCCCAGGGGGGGCTACGAGCAGTACTTC; CDR3: CASSLSPRGGYEQYF; size: NA; V: TRBV27; J: TRBJ2-7; D: NA